This T cell receptor (beta chain) was sequenced during a study of cytomegalovirus exposure and HLA in healthy donors. With V trimmed by 6 bases and J by 6 bases, 10 bases remained unmatched. There are 14 residues in the CDR3. The germline V gene has CDR1 MNHNS and CDR2 SASEGT. Researchers ran the PCR with 60 Vbeta and 13 Jbeta primers. Clones were read by immunoSEQ multiplex PCR, and TCRdb kept only the in-frame ones, dropping some. The repertoire holds hundreds of thousands of clones, approximately 90% seen once, with about 2.5% in the top ten. Overall study findings and caveats: As a later analysis revealed, the rate of TCR association differed by HLA locus, with DRB1 most and HLA-C fewest.

Comment on this clone: The antigen is not known.

V gene TRBV6-1 combines with J gene TRBJ1-2; 7 bases map to TRBD1. This clonotype was sampled from a woman aged 18-35 years in good health and CMV-seronegative. The sample comprised PBMCs. The CDR3 is CASRRTGVRDGYTF. DNA for the CDR3: TGTGCCAGCAGGAGGACAGGTGTTCGGGATGGCTACACCTTC.